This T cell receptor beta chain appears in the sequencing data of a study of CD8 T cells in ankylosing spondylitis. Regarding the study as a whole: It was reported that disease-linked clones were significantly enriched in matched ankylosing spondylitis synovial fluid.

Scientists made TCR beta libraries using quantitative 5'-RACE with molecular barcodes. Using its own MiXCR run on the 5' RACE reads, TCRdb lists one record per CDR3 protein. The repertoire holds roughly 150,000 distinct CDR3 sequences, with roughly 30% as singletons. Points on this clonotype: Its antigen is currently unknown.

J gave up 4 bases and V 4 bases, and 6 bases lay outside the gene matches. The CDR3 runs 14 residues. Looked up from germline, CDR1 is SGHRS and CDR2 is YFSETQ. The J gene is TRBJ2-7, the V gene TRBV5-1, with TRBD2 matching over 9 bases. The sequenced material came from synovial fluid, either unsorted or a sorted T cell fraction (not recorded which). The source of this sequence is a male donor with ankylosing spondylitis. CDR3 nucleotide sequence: TGCGCCAGCAGCGTGGGACTAGCTAAGTACGAGCAGTACTTC. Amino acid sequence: CASSVGLAKYEQYF.